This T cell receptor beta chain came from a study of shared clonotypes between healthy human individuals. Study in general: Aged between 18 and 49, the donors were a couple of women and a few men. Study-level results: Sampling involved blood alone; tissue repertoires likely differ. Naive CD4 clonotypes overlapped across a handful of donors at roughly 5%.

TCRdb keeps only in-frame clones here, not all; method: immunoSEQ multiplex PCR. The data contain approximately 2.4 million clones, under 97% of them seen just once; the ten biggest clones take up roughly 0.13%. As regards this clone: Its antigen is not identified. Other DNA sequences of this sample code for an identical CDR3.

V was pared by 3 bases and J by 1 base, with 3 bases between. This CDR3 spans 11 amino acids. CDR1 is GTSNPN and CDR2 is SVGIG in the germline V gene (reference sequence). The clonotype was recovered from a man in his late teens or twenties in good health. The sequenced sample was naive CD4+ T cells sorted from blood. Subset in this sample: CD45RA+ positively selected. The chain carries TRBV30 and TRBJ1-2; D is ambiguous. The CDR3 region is CAWRGNYGYTF. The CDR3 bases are TGTGCCTGGAGAGGTAACTATGGCTACACCTTC.